This TCR beta chain was obtained from a study of regulatory T cells in long-lasting Graves disease. Time point denoted: newly diagnosed GD, antithyroid drugs for less than 3 months. RNA isolated from PBMCs was used to make the TCR library. This clonotype has a count of ten or more. The junction had 14 bases not matched to a gene; V was cut back by 2 bases and J by 9 bases. The CDR3 consists of 16 residues. Germline V gives CDR1 SGHRS, CDR2 YFSETQ. CDR3-region Arm-PCR and iRepertoire HTBI primers produced the TCR beta libraries. TCRdb itself ran the multiplex PCR reads through MiXCR, one entry per CDR3 protein. Here the sample spans fewer than 550,000 distinct CDR3 sequences, about 15% being singletons. Another study also made use of these data, one on T cells in Graves' hyperthyroidism and ophthalmopathy.

This chain uses TRBV5-1 with TRBJ2-1; TRBD2 aligns across 7 bases. The sequencing here drew on peripheral blood mononuclear cells (PBMCs), taken at new diagnosis, from a patient treated with antithyroid drugs. This sequence was found in a woman younger than 30 with Graves disease. The CDR3 loop reads CASSFTGGRAASEQFF. For the CDR3, the DNA is TGCGCCAGCAGCTTTACAGGTGGGAGGGCCGCCAGTGAGCAGTTCTTC.